This passage covers 17 T cell receptor beta chains from one sample sequenced in a study of T cells after yellow fever vaccination. TCRdb fed the 5' RACE reads into MiXCR, producing one record per CDR3 protein. The sample holds 620,000 or so distinct CDR3 sequences, about a sixth seen once. The sample in question was PBMCs, obtained more than 4 days after the first yellow fever vaccination. The receptors come from a young man who received the YFV17D yellow fever vaccine.

This clonotype was counted a single time. The genes are TRBV6-1 and TRBJ2-1; tentatively, D is TRBD2 (5 bases). The germline V gene has CDR1 MNHNS and CDR2 SASEGT. The CDR3 extends over 17 amino acids. Trimming removed 8 bases at V and 2 bases at J, with 22 bases between. In DNA form, the CDR3 reads TGTGCCAGCTACTCACTGGGGAGCCGAGCCCCCTACAATGAGCAGTTCTTC. Amino acids: CASYSLGSRAPYNEQFF.

V and J are TRBV11-2 and TRBJ1-1; D is unclear. The CDR3 sequence is 13 residues long. Trimming shortened V by 7 bases and J by 1 base, and 10 bases separated the two germline ends. Germline CDR1 SGHAT, CDR2 FQNNGV. The CDR3 sequence is CASNPRGNTEAFF. CDR3 bases: TGTGCCAGCAACCCCCGGGGGAACACTGAAGCTTTCTTT.

This clonotype occurred a few times. The genes are TRBV5-1 and TRBJ2-1; D possibly corresponds to TRBD1 (6 bases). Germline V lookup: CDR1 SGHRS, CDR2 YFSETQ. CDR3 length: 16 residues. Trimming shortened V by 0 bases and J by 7 bases, and 17 bases separated the two germline ends. The CDR3, as DNA: TGCGCCAGCAGCTTGGTGGGGACACCCTCTGGAAATGAGCAGTTCTTC. Translating it yields CASSLVGTPSGNEQFF.

This chain links TRBV9 with TRBJ2-1; perhaps TRBD2 as D (5 bases). The CDR3 is 14 amino acids. Germline CDR1 SGDLS, CDR2 YYNGEE. V was cut by 4 bases and J by 15 bases, with 23 bases left in between. The DNA of the CDR3 is TGTGCCAGCAGCCCTAGCCCGGCAGTAGGGTTGCTGTTCTTC. Amino acids: CASSPSPAVGLLFF.

The chain joins TRBV14 to TRBJ1-4; D is perhaps TRBD1 (6 bases). The CDR3 covers 15 residues. The V gene lost 4 bases and the J gene lost 8 bases, with 17 bases spanning the gap. Germline CDR1 is SGHDN and CDR2 is FVKESK. The CDR3 coding sequence is TGTGCCAGCAGCCCAGCCAGGGGTTTACGAGAAAAACTGTTTTTT. Its translation is CASSPARGLREKLFF.

In this sample, this clonotype turned up a few times. The chain joins TRBV7-9 to TRBJ2-3; tentative D call: TRBD1 (6 bases). CDR3 length: 14 amino acids. V was trimmed by 5 bases and J by 2 bases, leaving 11 bases between them. The germline V gene encodes CDR1 SEHNR and CDR2 FQNEAQ (reference sequence). This CDR3 is CASSLQGYTDTQYF. Written as DNA, the CDR3 is TGTGCCAGCAGCCTGCAGGGGTACACAGATACGCAGTATTTT.

This clonotype was counted ten times or more. V usage is TRBV25-1 and J usage is TRBJ1-2; TRBD1 is a possible D gene (6 bases). The V gene's germline CDR1 is MGHDK and CDR2 SYGVNS. CDR3 length: 13 amino acids. V dropped 8 bases and J dropped 6 bases, with 16 bases sitting between them. This chain's CDR3 is CASEGGTGNGYTF. CDR3 sequence (DNA): TGTGCCAGCGAGGGGGGGACGGGGAATGGCTACACCTTC.

This clonotype was counted between two and nine times. DNA for the CDR3: TGTGCCCATGGGACTAGCGGGGGAAATGAGCAGTTCTTC. It is translated as CAHGTSGGNEQFF. The chain couples TRBV13 to TRBJ2-1, with 14 bases matching TRBD2. Germline V CDR1 and CDR2: PRHDT, FYEKMQ (reference sequence). This CDR3 is built from 13 residues. Trimming removed 11 bases from V and 7 bases from J; junction bases left unmatched: 4.

This clonotype occurred a few times. The V and J genes are TRBV5-1 and TRBJ2-7, with 8 bases fitting TRBD2. Germline lookup yields CDR1 SGHRS and CDR2 YFSETQ. This CDR3 is built from 14 residues. V lost 1 base and J lost 6; bases outside the gene matches: 6. CDR3 sequence (DNA): TGCGCCAGCAGCTTGTACGACAGCGGGAGCGAGCAGTACGTC. Translated, it gives CASSLYDSGSEQYV.

In this sample, this clonotype turned up a few times. The chain uses TRBV11-2 and TRBJ2-4; D gene unclear. The CDR3 totals 13 residues. CDR1 is SGHAT, CDR2 FQNNGV, per germline. V gave up 5 bases and J gave up 6 bases, with 11 bases separating them. Here the CDR3 reads CASSPRTGNIQYF. The CDR3 DNA reads TGTGCCAGCAGCCCTCGGACGGGAAACATTCAGTACTTC.

This rearrangement joins TRBV11-3 to TRBJ2-3; D might be TRBD2 (5 bases). Trimming took off 5 bases at V and 9 bases at J, with 15 bases between the two ends. The CDR3 is 13 amino acids. Germline CDR1 SGHNT, CDR2 YENEEA. The CDR3 loop reads CASSHFEGETQYF. The CDR3 coding sequence is TGTGCCAGCAGCCACTTCGAGGGTGAGACGCAGTATTTT.

This clonotype showed up just a few times. CDR3 residues: CSATPREEVAGEQYF. The CDR3 DNA reads as TGCAGTGCTACCCCGAGGGAGGAGGTTGCCGGGGAGCAGTACTTC. The V gene is TRBV20-1, the J gene TRBJ2-7; perhaps TRBD2 as D (6 bases). CDR3 size: 15 residues. Per the germline V gene, CDR1 is DFQATT and CDR2 is SNEGSKA (reference sequence). V lost 4 bases and J 7 bases, leaving 23 bases between the germline ends.

This clonotype was counted at least ten times. The chain couples TRBV6-1 to TRBJ2-2; 7 bases map to TRBD1. This CDR3 region has 15 residues. The J segment lost 3 bases and the V segment lost 6 bases, leaving 7 bases of the junction unmatched. Germline assignment: CDR1 MNHNS and CDR2 SASEGT. The CDR3 DNA sequence: TGTGCCAGCAGCCCCACAGGGGCGCACACCGGGGAGCTGTTTTTT. It specifies CASSPTGAHTGELFF.

As for this clonotype: Its ends do not fully match the called genes, so a read error is possible. This chain connects TRBV28 to TRBJ1-1; D gene unclear. Germline V gene lookup returns CDR1 MDHEN and CDR2 SYDVKM. This CDR3 spans 13 amino acids. DNA for the CDR3: TGTGCCAGCAGTTATCGGAGGAACACTGAAGTTTTCTTT. Its protein is CASSYRRNTEVFF.

V and J are TRBV10-3 and TRBJ1-5; D is unclear. The CDR3 contains 15 residues. CDR1 and CDR2 (germline): ENHRY, SYGVKD. Trimming removed 1 base from V and 3 bases from J, with 10 bases in between. The CDR3 spells CAISEWEGLNQPQHF. CDR3 DNA sequence: TGTGCCATCAGTGAGTGGGAGGGCCTCAATCAGCCCCAGCATTTT.

The chain carries TRBV13 and TRBJ2-2, with D perhaps matching TRBD2 (7 bases). V dropped 5 bases and J dropped 2 bases, with 12 bases sitting between them. Germline V gene lookup returns CDR1 PRHDT and CDR2 FYEKMQ (reference sequence). The CDR3 consists of 15 residues. DNA for the CDR3: TGTGCCAGCAGCGAAGGGGGGGTTAACACCGGGGAGCTGTTTTTT. This encodes CASSEGGVNTGELFF.

Here the CDR3 DNA reads TGCGCCAGCAGCCAAGGATGGGGCGACGGGGACTACACCTTC. It encodes CASSQGWGDGDYTF. The chain carries TRBV4-1 and TRBJ1-2; D is perhaps TRBD1 (5 bases). There are 14 residues in the CDR3. V was shortened by 1 base and J by 10 bases, with 16 bases between the two germline ends. CDR1 is MGHRA and CDR2 is YSYEKL in the germline V gene.